The T cell receptor beta chain described here comes from a study of cytomegalovirus exposure and HLA in healthy donors. The PCR used 60 Vbeta and 13 Jbeta primers. Assay: immunoSEQ multiplex PCR; the TCRdb copy retains only in-frame clones and omits some. The sample lists roughly 99,000 clones, 82% occurring once. Sequencing input: PBMCs. The TCR was taken from a man aged 25-45 years in good health and CMV-seropositive.

Here the CDR3 reads CASKGPTGETQYF. The CDR3, as DNA: TGTGCCAGCAAGGGGCCGACGGGTGAGACCCAGTACTTC. The chain employs TRBV2 and TRBJ2-5; weak D call: TRBD1 (5 bases). Looked up from germline, CDR1 is SNHLY and CDR2 is FYNNEI. V lost 7 bases and J 5 bases, leaving 14 bases between the germline ends. The CDR3 is 13 amino acids.